This entry is about one TCR beta chain. Its target is not known. Amplification used 60 Vbeta primers and 13 Jbeta primers. Generated by immunoSEQ multiplex PCR, the TCRdb table keeps only in-frame clones and is missing some. The sample consists of about 170,000 clones, 65% to 85% of them appearing once. Germline-derived CDR1 and CDR2 are KGHSH and LQKENI. The CDR3 covers 15 residues. Trimming stripped 6 bases from V and 5 bases from J, with 20 bases between. Each of the donors was a healthy bone marrow donor. The data originate from a study of cytomegalovirus exposure and HLA in healthy donors. General observations from the study: Sequencing had likely introduced a cluster of highly shared sequence variants as an artifact. Several of the most significant clusters appeared linked to common viral pathogens, based on a later analysis. Later analysis found that TCR beta chains associated with HLA were more clonally expanded than other, equally common chains.

The origin of this receptor is a male donor in good health and CMV-seronegative. The genes are TRBV18 and TRBJ2-7; D is undetermined. Sequenced: PBMCs. The CDR3 reads CASSSTETEADEQYF. CDR3 in DNA: TGTGCCAGCTCCTCGACGGAAACTGAGGCGGACGAGCAGTACTTC.